This record covers a single T cell receptor (beta chain). Antigen: not known. This specimen comes from a study of cytomegalovirus exposure and HLA in healthy donors. Germline values: CDR1 MGHDK, CDR2 SYGVNS. This CDR3 contains 15 residues. Use of 60 Vbeta and 13 Jbeta primers characterized the PCR. Produced via immunoSEQ multiplex PCR; TCRdb's table is partial and in-frame only. In the table there are 150,000 to 200,000 clones, 65% to 85% of which are singletons. Study-wide findings and caveats: A later analysis showed that HLA-associated TCR beta chains had undergone more clonal expansion than equally common others. Within an earlier analysis, most TCR beta V segments proved productive either about 90% or about 30% of the time.

Sequencing was performed on PBMCs. The J gene is TRBJ2-5, the V gene TRBV25-1; 7 bases are shared with TRBD1. The DNA end is more similar to TRBJ2-7, so the J call may be wrong. This receptor was obtained from a man younger than 30 in good health and CMV-seronegative. The CDR3: CASSDWTGSSYEQYF. The CDR3 DNA is TGTGCCAGCAGTGATTGGACAGGATCGAGCTACGAGCAGTACTTC.